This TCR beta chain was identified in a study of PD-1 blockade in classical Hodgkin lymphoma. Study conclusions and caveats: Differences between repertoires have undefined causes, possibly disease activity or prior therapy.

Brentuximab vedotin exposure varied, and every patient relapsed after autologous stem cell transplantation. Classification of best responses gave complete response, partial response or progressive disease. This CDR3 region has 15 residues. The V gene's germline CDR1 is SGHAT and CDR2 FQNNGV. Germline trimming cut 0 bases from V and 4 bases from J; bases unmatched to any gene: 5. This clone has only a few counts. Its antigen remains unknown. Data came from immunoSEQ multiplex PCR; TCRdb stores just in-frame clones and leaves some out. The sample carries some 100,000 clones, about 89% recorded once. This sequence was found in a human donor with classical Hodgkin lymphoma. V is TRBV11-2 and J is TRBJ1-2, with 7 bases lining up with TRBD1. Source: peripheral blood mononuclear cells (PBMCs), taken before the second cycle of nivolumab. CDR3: CASSLDHRGLYGYTF. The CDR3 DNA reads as TGTGCCAGCAGCTTAGACCACAGGGGCCTCTATGGCTACACCTTC.